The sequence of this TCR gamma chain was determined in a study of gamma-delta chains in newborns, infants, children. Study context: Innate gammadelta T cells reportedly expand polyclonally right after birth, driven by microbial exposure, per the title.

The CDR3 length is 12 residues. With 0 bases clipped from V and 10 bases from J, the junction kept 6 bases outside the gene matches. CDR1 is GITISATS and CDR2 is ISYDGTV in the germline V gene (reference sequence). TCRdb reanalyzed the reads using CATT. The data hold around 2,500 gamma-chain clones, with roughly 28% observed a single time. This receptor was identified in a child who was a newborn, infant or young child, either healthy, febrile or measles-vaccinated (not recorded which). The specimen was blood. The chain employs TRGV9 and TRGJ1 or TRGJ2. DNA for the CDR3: TGTGCCTTGTGGGAGGTGCAAGGAAAGAAACTCTTT. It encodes CALWEVQGKKLF.